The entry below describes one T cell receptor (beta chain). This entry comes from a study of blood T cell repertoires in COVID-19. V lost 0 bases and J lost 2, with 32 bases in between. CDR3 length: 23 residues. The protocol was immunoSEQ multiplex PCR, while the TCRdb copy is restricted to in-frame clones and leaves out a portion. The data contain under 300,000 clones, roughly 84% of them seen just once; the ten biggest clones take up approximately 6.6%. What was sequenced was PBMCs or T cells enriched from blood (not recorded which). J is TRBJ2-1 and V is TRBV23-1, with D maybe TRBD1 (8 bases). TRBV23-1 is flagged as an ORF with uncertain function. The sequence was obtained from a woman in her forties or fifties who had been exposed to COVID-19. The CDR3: CASSQSGGIRGTGFAWPYNEQFF. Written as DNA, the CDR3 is TGCGCCAGCAGTCAATCCGGGGGGATCCGCGGGACAGGATTTGCATGGCCCTACAATGAGCAGTTCTTC.